This is a list of T cell receptor beta chains from one sample in a study of radiation and T cells in renal cell carcinoma. Libraries were prepared by immunoSEQ multiplex PCR; TCRdb keeps only in-frame clonotypes and omits some of them. The repertoire holds around 180,000 clones, less than 90% seen once, with 10% to 12% in the top ten. Sequenced here: blood, sampled from a patient whose treatment included radiotherapy and nephrectomy. The receptors come from a woman between 50 and 59 years old with renal cell carcinoma. The CDR3 runs from the conserved cysteine through the conserved F or W. D genes are given only for firm matches. The size of a clone is reported for some rows only, either as once, few or many, or as a class for expanded clones.

TRBD1	TRBV6-6	-	TRBJ1-5	TGTGCCAGCAGCTGGGGACAGTATAGCAATCAGCCCCAGCATTTT	CASSWGQYSNQPQHF
-	TRBV6-1	-	TRBJ2-2	TGTGCCAGCACCCTCACCGGGGAGCTGTTTTTT	CASTLTGELFF
-	TRBV19	-	TRBJ2-2	TGTGCCAGTAAGACCGACAGAGCCACCGGGGAGCTGTTTTTT	CASKTDRATGELFF
TRBD1	TRBV6-1	-	TRBJ1-5	TGTGCCAGCAGTGCCCTCGGAGACAGGGATCAGCCCCAGCATTTT	CASSALGDRDQPQHF
-	TRBV6-1	once	TRBJ1-6	TGTGCCAGCAGTGAAGGAGGGTTTAGGTCACCCCTCCACTTT	CASSEGGFRSPLHF
-	TRBV19	once	TRBJ2-2	TGTGCCAGTAGTATGGCCGATACGAACACCGGGGAGCTGTTTTTT	CASSMADTNTGELFF
TRBD1	TRBV2	few	TRBJ1-5	TGTGCCAGCACCGAGGACAGGACTAACAATCAGCCCCAGCATTTT	CASTEDRTNNQPQHF
-	TRBV6-4	once	TRBJ2-2	TGTGCCAGCAGTACAACTAGTACCGGGGAGCTGTTTTTT	CASSTTSTGELFF
-	TRBV7-9	-	TRBJ2-2	TGTGCCAGCAGCTCCTACACCACCGGGGAGCTGTTTTTT	CASSSYTTGELFF
-	TRBV19	-	TRBJ2-3	TGTGCCAGTAGTTTGGGGCTGTCAGATAGCACAGATACGCAGTATTTT	CASSLGLSDSTDTQYF
-	TRBV6-1	few	TRBJ1-1	TGTGCCAGCAGTGAATGGGGCAGGGAAGGTGAAGCTTTCTTT	CASSEWGREGEAFF
TRBD1	TRBV5-1	-	TRBJ2-2	TGCGCCAGCAGCTTTGGACAGGGGGCCGGGGAGCTGTTTTTT	CASSFGQGAGELFF
-	TRBV18	-	TRBJ1-6	TGTGCCAGCTCACCGAATACGCCTGATAATTCACCCCTCCACTTT	CASSPNTPDNSPLHF
-	TRBV10-3	-	TRBJ1-1	TGTGCCATCAGTGTCGGGCGGGGGGGCACTGAAGCTTTCTTT	CAISVGRGGTEAFF
-	TRBV19	-	TRBJ1-2	TGTGCCAGTAGTATTGGGGGTCTTAACTATGGCTACACCTTC	CASSIGGLNYGYTF
-	TRBV4-2	-	TRBJ2-3	TGTGCCAGCAGCCAAGACCCGGGGGGCACAGATACGCAGTATTTT	CASSQDPGGTDTQYF
TRBD1	TRBV5-4	few	TRBJ1-2	TGTGCCAGCAGCACCGGACAGGAGCCCAGGAATGGCTACACCTTC	CASSTGQEPRNGYTF
-	TRBV7-9	-	TRBJ1-2	TGTGCCAGCAGCTTAGTGGTCGCGAACCCACTCGGCTACACCTTC	CASSLVVANPLGYTF
TRBD2	TRBV7-2	-	TRBJ2-7	TGTGCCAGCAGCTTAGGCGGGGGGGCCTACGAGCAGTACTTC	CASSLGGGAYEQYF
-	TRBV30	-	TRBJ1-2	TGTGCCTGGAGTCGAAGGTCCCTTAACGTCAGGACGAGTGGCTACACCTTC	CAWSRRSLNVRTSGYTF
-	TRBV7-2	-	TRBJ1-6	TGTGCCAGCAGCTACACGACTGGGCAACGATACTCACCCCTCCACTTT	CASSYTTGQRYSPLHF
TRBD1	TRBV6-5	-	TRBJ1-1	TGTGCCAGCAGGACAGGGGGTCAGAGGTTTACTGAAGCTTTCTTT	CASRTGGQRFTEAFF
-	TRBV19	-	TRBJ2-5	TGTGCCAGTAGTGAACAGGGAAGAGCCACCCAGTACTTC	CASSEQGRATQYF
-	TRBV9	-	TRBJ2-6	TGTGCCAGCAGCGGACAGGCCTCTGGGGCCAACGTCCTGACTTTC	CASSGQASGANVLTF
-	TRBV9	-	TRBJ1-3	TGTGCCAGCAGCCTCTCTCGCTCTGGAAACACCATATATTTT	CASSLSRSGNTIYF
-	TRBV5-1	-	TRBJ1-5	TGCGCCAGCAGCTTAAAAGGAAATCAGCCCCAGCATTTT	CASSLKGNQPQHF
TRBD1	TRBV6-5	once	TRBJ2-7	TGTGCCAGCAGCCTAAGACAGGGCTACGAGCAGTACTTC	CASSLRQGYEQYF
TRBD1	TRBV2	-	TRBJ1-5	TGTGCCAGCAGCGGACAGGGAATCAATCAGCCCCAGCATTTT	CASSGQGINQPQHF
-	TRBV7-3	-	TRBJ1-6	TGTGCCAGCTCCTGGGCGGATAATTCACCCCTCCACTTT	CASSWADNSPLHF
TRBD1	TRBV4-1	-	TRBJ2-1	TGCGCCAGCAGCCCATCCGGGGTTCAGGGGGTTGGGTCCTACAATGAGCAGTTCTTC	CASSPSGVQGVGSYNEQFF
-	TRBV12-5	-	TRBJ1-2	TGTGCTAGTGGTTTGGTATCTGGCGATGGCTACACCTTC	CASGLVSGDGYTF
TRBD1	TRBV2	-	TRBJ2-5	TGTGCCAGCAGGGGGGGACAGGCCGGGGAGACCCAGTACTTC	CASRGGQAGETQYF
-	TRBV10-1	-	TRBJ2-5	TGCGCCAGCACAGACGGTAGAGGCAGGCGACGACAAGAGACCCAGTACTTC	CASTDGRGRRRQETQYF
-	TRBV4-2	-	TRBJ1-2	TGTGCCAGCAGCCAAGAATCGGGATACGACTATGGCTACACCTTC	CASSQESGYDYGYTF
-	TRBV19	few	TRBJ2-2	TGTGCCAGTAGTATCGGGGCCAGCACCGGGGAGCTGTTTTTT	CASSIGASTGELFF
-	TRBV4-1	-	TRBJ1-2	TGCGCCAGCAGCCAAGAGCTGACCAACTATGGCTACACCTTC	CASSQELTNYGYTF
TRBD2	TRBV7-2	-	TRBJ2-7	TGTGCCAGCAGCTTAGAGGTTGAGGGACTAGCGAGGTCCTACGAGCAGTACTTC	CASSLEVEGLARSYEQYF
-	TRBV5-1	-	TRBJ1-4	TGCGCCAGCAGCTTGGTGACACCGGCGGTCGAAAAACTGTTTTTT	CASSLVTPAVEKLFF
-	TRBV4-3	-	TRBJ2-5	TGCGCCAGCAGCGAGGGACGAGGAGGGGAGACCCAGTACTTC	CASSEGRGGETQYF
TRBD1	TRBV10-2	-	TRBJ2-7	TGCGCCAGCAGTGGCTCAGGGGGACCCTACGAGCAGTACTTC	CASSGSGGPYEQYF
TRBD1	TRBV7-9	-	TRBJ1-4	TGTGCCAGCAGCGAGTCGGGACAGGGGGATGAAAAACTGTTTTTT	CASSESGQGDEKLFF
TRBD1	TRBV4-1	-	TRBJ1-5	TGCGCCAGCAGCCAAGAGGACAGGGGTGGCAATCAGCCCCAGCATTTT	CASSQEDRGGNQPQHF
TRBD2	TRBV10-3	-	TRBJ2-7	TGTGCCATCAGTGACCCCGGGACTAGCGGGGGGACCTACGAGCAGTACTTC	CAISDPGTSGGTYEQYF
-	TRBV30	-	TRBJ2-7	TGTGCCTGGAGCCCAAACCTCGACACCTATACAACCTACGAGCAGTACTTC	CAWSPNLDTYTTYEQYF
-	TRBV19	few	TRBJ1-5	TGTGCCAGTAGTGGGGACACCGCTTATCAGCCCCAGCATTTT	CASSGDTAYQPQHF
TRBD1	TRBV7-2	few	TRBJ1-3	TGTGCCAGCAGCGTATCGACAGGGACTGGAAACACCATATATTTT	CASSVSTGTGNTIYF
-	TRBV6-1	-	TRBJ1-2	TGTGCCAGCAGCCTCGACTCTAACTATGGCTACACCTTC	CASSLDSNYGYTF
TRBD1	TRBV15	-	TRBJ2-2	TGTGCCACCAGCCGCCGACAGGGGGCGGCCGGGGAGCTGTTTTTT	CATSRRQGAAGELFF
-	TRBV6-5	-	TRBJ2-5	TGTGCCAGCAGTTACTCGGAGACAGTCTTCCAAGAGACCCAGTACTTC	CASSYSETVFQETQYF